The clone carrying this T cell receptor (beta chain) was seen only a few times. This entry belongs to a study of T cells in Graves' hyperthyroidism and ophthalmopathy. V lost 5 bases and J lost 7, with 15 bases in between. Germline CDR1 MNHEY, CDR2 SMNVEV (reference sequence). This CDR3 contains 14 residues. Researchers took RNA transcripts and amplified the TCR beta CDR3 regions from them. The study used the HTBI primer set for a first-round RT-PCR of the TCR CDR3. TCRdb redid the calling of the multiplex PCR reads with MiXCR, one entry per CDR3 protein. The sample records over 650,000 distinct CDR3 sequences, about 15% being singletons.

The sequence was obtained from a man between 18 and 35 years old with Graves' hyperthyroidism. The V gene is TRBV27, the J gene TRBJ1-5; D gene uncertain. The material sequenced was blood. The CDR3 DNA follows: TGTGCCAGCAGTCCTGGAGGGTCTCGCCAGCCCCAGCATTTT. It yields the protein CASSPGGSRQPQHF.